This T cell receptor beta chain is drawn from a study of T cell repertoires in cytomegalovirus infection. Across the study: CMV infection together with matching HLA type was indicated by public TCR beta signatures.

Study-wide points: Carriage of CMV together with the relevant HLA was identifiable through cumulative public TCR beta family frequency. HLA-C-restricted CMV-specific TCR beta clonotypes were dominant in the ex vivo response.

TCRdb ran MiXCR on the reads and lists one entry per CDR3 protein. The profile covers approximately 500,000 distinct CDR3 sequences, with about 15% appearing a single time and 24% taken by the ten largest. In this sample, this clonotype turned up many times. Its antigen is as yet unknown. Per the germline V gene, CDR1 is SGHVS and CDR2 is FNYEAQ. The CDR3 has 14 amino acids. V lost 2 bases, J lost 6 bases, and 14 bases lay in between. V is TRBV7-6 and J is TRBJ2-7; possibly TRBD1 or TRBD2 for D (6 bases each). This TCR derives from a human donor in good health (CMV status not recorded). Some clones in this sample may be carry-over from other donors' samples. Sequenced material: CD8+ T cells from PBMCs. This CDR3 reads CASSLRGAESEQYF. CDR3 bases: TGTGCCAGCAGCTTAAGGGGGGCAGAAAGCGAGCAGTACTTC.